This TCR beta chain was recovered during a study of metastatic and nonmetastatic thyroid tumors. At the level of the study: Repertoires from malignant and benign thyroid patients were compared across blood and tumor or nodule tissue.

Original analysis: A classifier of distant metastasis in papillary thyroid cancer was built from CDR3 differences (across clinicopathological groups). With MiXCR, TCRdb reprocessed the PCR reads. The authors' filters were not applied to this entry. The profile shows 3,200 or so clones, about 24% of them singletons. A word on this clone: The target antigen is unknown.

Every patient underwent thyroid surgery untreated. Study outcomes and limitations: It was reported that TCR beta diversity was significantly higher in malignant thyroid tumors than benign nodules, in blood and tumor.

The CDR3 runs 14 residues. Germline-derived CDR1 and CDR2 are MGHRA and YSYEKL. V gave up 1 base and J gave up 7 bases, with 13 bases separating them. The receptor was derived from a female donor with papillary thyroid cancer or a benign thyroid nodule (not recorded which). Some clones in this sample may be carry-over from other donors' samples. What was sequenced was tumor tissue. V and J are TRBV4-1 and TRBJ1-2; TRBD1 might be the D (5 bases). CDR3: CASSQGGDESGYTF. The CDR3 nucleotides read TGCGCCAGCAGCCAAGGGGGGGACGAGAGTGGCTACACCTTC.